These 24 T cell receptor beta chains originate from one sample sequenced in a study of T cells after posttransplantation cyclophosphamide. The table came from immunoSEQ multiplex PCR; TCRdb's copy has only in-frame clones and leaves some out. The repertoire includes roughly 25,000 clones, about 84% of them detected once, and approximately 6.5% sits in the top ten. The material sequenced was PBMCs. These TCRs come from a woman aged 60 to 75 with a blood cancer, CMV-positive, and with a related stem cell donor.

CDR3 in DNA: TGCGCCAGCAGCTCCCCTTTGCGGAGCTCCTACGAGCAGTACTTC. Translated, it gives CASSSPLRSSYEQYF. V usage is TRBV5-1 and J usage is TRBJ2-7, with D hard to call. The ends were cut back, 3 bases at V and 0 bases at J, with 13 bases in the middle. CDR1 and CDR2 from the germline V gene are SGHRS and YFSETQ. The CDR3 covers 15 residues.

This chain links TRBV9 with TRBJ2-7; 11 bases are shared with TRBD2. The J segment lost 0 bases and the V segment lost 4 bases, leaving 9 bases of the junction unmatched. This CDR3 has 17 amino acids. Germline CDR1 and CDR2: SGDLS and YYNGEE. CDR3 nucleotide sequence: TGTGCCAGCAGCTCCGGACTAGCGGGTCCCAGCTCCTACGAGCAGTACTTC. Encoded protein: CASSSGLAGPSSYEQYF.

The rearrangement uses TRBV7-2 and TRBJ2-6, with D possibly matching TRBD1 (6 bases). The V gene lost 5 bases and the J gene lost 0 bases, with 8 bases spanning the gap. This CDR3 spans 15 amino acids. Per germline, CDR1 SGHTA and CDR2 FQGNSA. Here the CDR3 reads CASSRRGSGANVLTF. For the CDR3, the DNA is TGTGCCAGCAGCCGCAGGGGCTCTGGGGCCAACGTCCTGACTTTC.

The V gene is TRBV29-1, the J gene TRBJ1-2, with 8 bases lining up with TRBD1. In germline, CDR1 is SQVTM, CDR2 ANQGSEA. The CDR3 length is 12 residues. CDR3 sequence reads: CSGQGGSGGYTF. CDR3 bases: TGCAGTGGACAGGGTGGATCGGGGGGCTACACCTTC.

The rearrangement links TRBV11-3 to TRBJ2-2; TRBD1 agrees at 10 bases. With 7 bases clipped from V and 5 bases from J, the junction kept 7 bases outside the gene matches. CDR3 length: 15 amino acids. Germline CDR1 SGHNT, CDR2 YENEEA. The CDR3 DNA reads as TGTGCCAGCAAGCAGACAGGGGGCGCAACCGGGGAGCTGTTTTTT. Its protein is CASKQTGGATGELFF.

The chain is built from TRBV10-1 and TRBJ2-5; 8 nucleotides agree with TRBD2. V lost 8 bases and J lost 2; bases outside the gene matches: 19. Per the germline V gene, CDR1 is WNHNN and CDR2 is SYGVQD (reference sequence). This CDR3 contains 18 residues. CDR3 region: CASYTNVPGTSEQETQYF. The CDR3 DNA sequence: TGCGCCAGCTACACTAATGTTCCCGGGACTAGTGAGCAAGAGACCCAGTACTTC.

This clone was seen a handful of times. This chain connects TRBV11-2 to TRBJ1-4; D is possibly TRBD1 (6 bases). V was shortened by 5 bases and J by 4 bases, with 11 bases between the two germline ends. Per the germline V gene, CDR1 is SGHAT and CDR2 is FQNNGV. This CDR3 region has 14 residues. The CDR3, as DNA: TGTGCCAGCAGCCTCGGACAGCTTAATGAAAAACTGTTTTTT. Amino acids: CASSLGQLNEKLFF.

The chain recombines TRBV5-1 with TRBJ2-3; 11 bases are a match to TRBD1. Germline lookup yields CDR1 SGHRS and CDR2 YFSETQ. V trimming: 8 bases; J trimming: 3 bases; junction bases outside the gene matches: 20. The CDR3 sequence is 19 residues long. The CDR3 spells CARAGTGGLREYGTDTQYF. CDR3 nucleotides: TGCGCCAGGGCAGGGACAGGGGGTTTGCGGGAGTATGGAACAGATACGCAGTATTTT.

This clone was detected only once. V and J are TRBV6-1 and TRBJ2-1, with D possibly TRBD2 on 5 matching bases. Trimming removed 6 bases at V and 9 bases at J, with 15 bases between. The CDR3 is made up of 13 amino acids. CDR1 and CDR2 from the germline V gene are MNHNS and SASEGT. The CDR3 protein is CASSFERGSEQFF. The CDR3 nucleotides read TGTGCCAGCAGCTTCGAAAGAGGGAGTGAGCAGTTCTTC.

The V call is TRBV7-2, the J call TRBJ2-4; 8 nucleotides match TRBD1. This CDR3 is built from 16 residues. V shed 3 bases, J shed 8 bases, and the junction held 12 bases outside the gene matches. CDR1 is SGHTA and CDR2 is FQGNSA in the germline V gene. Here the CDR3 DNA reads TGTGCCAGCAGCTTGCGACAGGGGAAAAGGGAGGACATTCAGTACTTC. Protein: CASSLRQGKREDIQYF. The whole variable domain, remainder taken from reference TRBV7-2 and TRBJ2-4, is GAGVSQSPSNKVTEKGKDVELRCDPISGHTALYWYRQSLGQGLEFLIYFQGNSAPDKSGLPSDRFSAERTGGSVSTLTIQRTQQEDSAVYLCASSLRQGKREDIQYFGAGTRLSVL.

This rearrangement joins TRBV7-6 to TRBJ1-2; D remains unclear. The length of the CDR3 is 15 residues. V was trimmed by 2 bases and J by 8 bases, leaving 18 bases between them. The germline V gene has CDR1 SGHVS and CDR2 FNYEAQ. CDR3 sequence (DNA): TGTGCCAGCAGCTTAAGGTCGATCGGAGCTTCGGGCTACACCTTC. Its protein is CASSLRSIGASGYTF. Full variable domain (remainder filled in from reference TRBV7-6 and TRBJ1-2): GAGVSQSPRYKVTKRGQDVALRCDPISGHVSLYWYRQALGQGPEFLTYFNYEAQQDKSGLPNDRFSAERPEGSISTLTIQRTEQRDSAMYRCASSLRSIGASGYTFGSGTRLTVV.

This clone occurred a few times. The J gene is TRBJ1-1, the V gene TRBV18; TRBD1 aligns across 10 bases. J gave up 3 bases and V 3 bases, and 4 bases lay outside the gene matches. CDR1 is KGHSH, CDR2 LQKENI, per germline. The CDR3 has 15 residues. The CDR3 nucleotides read TGTGCCAGCTCACCTCGGACAGGGGGAGACACTGAAGCTTTCTTT. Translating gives CASSPRTGGDTEAFF.

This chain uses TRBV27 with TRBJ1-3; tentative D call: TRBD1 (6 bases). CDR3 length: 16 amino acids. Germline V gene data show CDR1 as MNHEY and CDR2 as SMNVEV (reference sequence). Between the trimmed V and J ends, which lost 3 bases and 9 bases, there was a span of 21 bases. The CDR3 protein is CASSFTSGLQGATIYF. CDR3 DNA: TGTGCCAGCAGTTTCACCTCGGGTTTACAGGGTGCCACCATATATTTT.

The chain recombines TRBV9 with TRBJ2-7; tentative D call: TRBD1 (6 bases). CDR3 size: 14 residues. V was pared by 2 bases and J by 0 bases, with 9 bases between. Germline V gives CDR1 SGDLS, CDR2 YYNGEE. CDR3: CASSVQDSSYEQYF. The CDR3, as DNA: TGTGCCAGCAGCGTCCAGGACAGCTCCTACGAGCAGTACTTC.

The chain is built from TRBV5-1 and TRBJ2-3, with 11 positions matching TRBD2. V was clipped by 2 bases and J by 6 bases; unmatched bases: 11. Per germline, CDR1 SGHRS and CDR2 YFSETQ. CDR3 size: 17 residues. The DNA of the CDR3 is TGCGCCAGCAGCTTCGGGAGACTAGCGGGAAAGCAGGATACGCAGTATTTT. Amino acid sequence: CASSFGRLAGKQDTQYF. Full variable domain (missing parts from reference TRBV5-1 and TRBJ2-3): KAGVTQTPRYLIKTRGQQVTLSCSPISGHRSVSWYQQTPGQGLQFLFEYFSETQRNKGNFPGRFSGRQFSNSRSEMNVSTLELGDSALYLCASSFGRLAGKQDTQYFGPGTRLTVL.

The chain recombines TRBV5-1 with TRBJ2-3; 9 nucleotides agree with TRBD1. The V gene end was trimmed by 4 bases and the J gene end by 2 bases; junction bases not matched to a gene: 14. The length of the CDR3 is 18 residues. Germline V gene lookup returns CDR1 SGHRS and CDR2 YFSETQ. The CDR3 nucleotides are TGCGCCAGCAGCCTTTTTTTTGGGACAGGGTGGGCCACAGATACGCAGTATTTT. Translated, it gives CASSLFFGTGWATDTQYF.

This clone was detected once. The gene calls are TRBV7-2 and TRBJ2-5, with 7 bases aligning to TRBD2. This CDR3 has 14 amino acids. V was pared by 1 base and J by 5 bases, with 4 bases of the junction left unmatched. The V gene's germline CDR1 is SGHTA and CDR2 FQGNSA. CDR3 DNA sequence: TGTGCCAGCAGCTTAGGCGGGAGTATGGAGACCCAGTACTTC. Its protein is CASSLGGSMETQYF.

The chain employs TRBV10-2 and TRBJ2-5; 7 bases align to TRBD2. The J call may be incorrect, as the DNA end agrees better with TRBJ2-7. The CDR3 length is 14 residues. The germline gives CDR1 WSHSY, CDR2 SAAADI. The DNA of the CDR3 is TGCGCCAGCAGAGCCGGGACTACATCCTACGAGCAGTACTTC. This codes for CASRAGTTSYEQYF.

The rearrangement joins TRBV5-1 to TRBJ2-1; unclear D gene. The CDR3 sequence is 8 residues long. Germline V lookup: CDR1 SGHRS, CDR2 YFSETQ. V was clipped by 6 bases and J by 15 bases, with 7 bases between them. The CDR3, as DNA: TGCGCCAGCATTCAGTCGTTCTTC. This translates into CASIQSFF. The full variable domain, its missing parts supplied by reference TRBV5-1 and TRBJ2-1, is KAGVTQTPRYLIKTRGQQVTLSCSPISGHRSVSWYQQTPGQGLQFLFEYFSETQRNKGNFPGRFSGRQFSNSRSEMNVSTLELGDSALYLCASIQSFFGPGTRLTVL.

The CDR3 DNA reads TGTGCCAGCAGCTTAGTCAGCGGGAGAGGTGGTGATACGCAGTATTTT. Its protein is CASSLVSGRGGDTQYF. The chain recombines TRBV7-6 with TRBJ2-3; 8 positions match TRBD2. The germline V gene has CDR1 SGHVS and CDR2 FNYEAQ. The V segment lost 1 base and the J segment 6 bases; nucleotides outside the gene matches: 9. CDR3 length: 16 amino acids.

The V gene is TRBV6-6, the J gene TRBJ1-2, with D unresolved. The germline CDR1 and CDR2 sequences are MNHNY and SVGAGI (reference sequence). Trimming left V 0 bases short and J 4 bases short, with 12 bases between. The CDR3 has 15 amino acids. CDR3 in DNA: TGTGCCAGCAGTTACTCCAATAAGCACCTCTATGGCTACACCTTC. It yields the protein CASSYSNKHLYGYTF.

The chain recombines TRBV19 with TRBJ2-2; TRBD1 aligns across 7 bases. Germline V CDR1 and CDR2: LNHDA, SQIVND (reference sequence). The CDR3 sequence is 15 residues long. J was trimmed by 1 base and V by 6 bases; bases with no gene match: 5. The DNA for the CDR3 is TGTGCCAGTAGACGGGACAGAGTGAACACCGGGGAGCTGTTTTTT. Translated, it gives CASRRDRVNTGELFF.

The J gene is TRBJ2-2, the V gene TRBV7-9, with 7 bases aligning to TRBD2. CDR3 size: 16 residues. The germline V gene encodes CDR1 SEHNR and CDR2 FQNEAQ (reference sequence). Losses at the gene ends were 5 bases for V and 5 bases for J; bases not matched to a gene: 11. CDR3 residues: CASSLPRWGGTGELFF. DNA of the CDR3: TGTGCCAGCAGCCTACCTCGTTGGGGAGGGACCGGGGAGCTGTTTTTT.

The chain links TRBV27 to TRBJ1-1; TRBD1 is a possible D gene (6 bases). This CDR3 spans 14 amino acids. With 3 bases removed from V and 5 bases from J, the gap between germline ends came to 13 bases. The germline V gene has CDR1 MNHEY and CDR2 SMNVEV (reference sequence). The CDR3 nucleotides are TGTGCCAGCAGTTTCTTCGACAGGACAACTGAAGCTTTCTTT. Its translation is CASSFFDRTTEAFF.